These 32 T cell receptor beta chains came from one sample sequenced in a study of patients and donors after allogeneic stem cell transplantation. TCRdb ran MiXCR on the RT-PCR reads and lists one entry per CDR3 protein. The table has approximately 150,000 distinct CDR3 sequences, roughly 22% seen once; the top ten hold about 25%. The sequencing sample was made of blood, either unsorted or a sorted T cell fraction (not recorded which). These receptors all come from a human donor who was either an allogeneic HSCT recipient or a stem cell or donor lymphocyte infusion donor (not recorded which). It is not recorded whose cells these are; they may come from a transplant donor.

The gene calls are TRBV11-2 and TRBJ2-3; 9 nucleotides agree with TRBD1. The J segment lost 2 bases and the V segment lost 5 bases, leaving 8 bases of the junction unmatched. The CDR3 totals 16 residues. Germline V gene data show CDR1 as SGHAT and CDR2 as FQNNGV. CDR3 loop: CASSVGTGLITDTQYF. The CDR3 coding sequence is TGTGCCAGCAGCGTGGGGACAGGGTTAATCACAGATACGCAGTATTTT.

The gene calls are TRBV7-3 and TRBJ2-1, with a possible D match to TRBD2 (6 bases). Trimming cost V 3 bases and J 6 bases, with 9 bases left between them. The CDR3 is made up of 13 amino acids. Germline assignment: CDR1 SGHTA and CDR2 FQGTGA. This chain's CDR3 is CASSLEGINEQFF. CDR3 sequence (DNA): TGTGCCAGCAGCTTGGAGGGAATCAATGAGCAGTTCTTC.

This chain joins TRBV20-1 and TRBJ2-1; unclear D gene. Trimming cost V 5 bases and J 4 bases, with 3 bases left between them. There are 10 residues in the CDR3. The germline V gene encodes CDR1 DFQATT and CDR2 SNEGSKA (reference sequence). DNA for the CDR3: TGCAGTGCTCCGTACAATGAGCAGTTCTTC. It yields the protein CSAPYNEQFF.

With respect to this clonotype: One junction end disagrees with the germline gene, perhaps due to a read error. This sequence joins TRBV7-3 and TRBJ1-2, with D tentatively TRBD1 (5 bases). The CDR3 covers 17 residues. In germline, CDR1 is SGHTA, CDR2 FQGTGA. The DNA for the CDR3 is TGTGCCAGCAGCCCTGGGGGGAGGGGAGGATTCCCCTATGGCTACTCCTTC. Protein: CASSPGGRGGFPYGYSF.

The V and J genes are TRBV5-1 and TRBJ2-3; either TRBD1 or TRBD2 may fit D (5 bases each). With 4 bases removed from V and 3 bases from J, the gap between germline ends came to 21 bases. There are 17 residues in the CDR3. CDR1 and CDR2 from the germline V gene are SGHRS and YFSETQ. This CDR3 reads CASSPFTGAGLTDTQYF. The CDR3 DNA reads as TGCGCCAGCAGCCCGTTTACCGGGGCAGGGTTGACAGATACGCAGTATTTT.

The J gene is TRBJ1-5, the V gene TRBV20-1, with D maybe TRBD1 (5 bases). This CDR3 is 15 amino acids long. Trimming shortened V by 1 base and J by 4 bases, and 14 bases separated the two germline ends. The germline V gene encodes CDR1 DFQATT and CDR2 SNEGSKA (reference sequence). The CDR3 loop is CSARGWSGPNQPQHF. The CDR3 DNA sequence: TGCAGTGCTAGAGGGTGGTCAGGGCCTAATCAGCCCCAGCATTTT.

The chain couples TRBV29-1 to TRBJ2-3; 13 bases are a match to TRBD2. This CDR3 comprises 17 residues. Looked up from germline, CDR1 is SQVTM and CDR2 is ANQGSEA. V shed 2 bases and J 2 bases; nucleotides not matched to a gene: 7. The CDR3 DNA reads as TGCAGCGTTGAAAATCCGGGACTAGCGGGACCCACAGATACGCAGTATTTT. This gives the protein CSVENPGLAGPTDTQYF.

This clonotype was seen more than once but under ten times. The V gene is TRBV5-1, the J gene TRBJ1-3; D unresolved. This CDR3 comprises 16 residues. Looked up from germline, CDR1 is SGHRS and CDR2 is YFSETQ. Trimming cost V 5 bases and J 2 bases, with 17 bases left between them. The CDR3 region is CASRVSYGNTGNTIYF. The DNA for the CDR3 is TGCGCCAGCAGAGTTTCATACGGAAATACTGGAAACACCATATATTTT.

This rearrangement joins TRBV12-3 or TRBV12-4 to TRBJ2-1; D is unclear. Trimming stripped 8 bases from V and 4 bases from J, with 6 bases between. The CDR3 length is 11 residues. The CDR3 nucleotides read TGTGCCAGCCGAAATTACAATGAGCAGTTCTTC. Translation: CASRNYNEQFF.

CDR3 in amino acids: CASSLVFPDTQYF. The CDR3 coding sequence is TGTGCCAGCAGCTTAGTCTTCCCAGATACGCAGTATTTT. V and J are TRBV7-9 and TRBJ2-3; no definite D call. Trimming removed 1 base from V and 4 bases from J, with 6 bases in between. The CDR3 is 13 residues long. Germline V lookup: CDR1 SEHNR, CDR2 FQNEAQ (reference sequence).

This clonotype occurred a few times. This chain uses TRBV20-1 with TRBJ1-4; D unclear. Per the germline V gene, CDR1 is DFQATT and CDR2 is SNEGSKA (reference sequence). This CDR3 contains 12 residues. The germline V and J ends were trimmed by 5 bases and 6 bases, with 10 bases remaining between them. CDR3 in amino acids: CSAGGRDEKLFF. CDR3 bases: TGCAGTGCTGGCGGACGGGATGAAAAACTGTTTTTT.

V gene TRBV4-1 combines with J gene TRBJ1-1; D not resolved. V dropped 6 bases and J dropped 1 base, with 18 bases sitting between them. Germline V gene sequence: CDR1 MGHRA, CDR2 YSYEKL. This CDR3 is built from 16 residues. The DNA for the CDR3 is TGCGCCAGCAGGCCCCCAACTCTACAAGAGAACACTGAAGCTTTCTTT. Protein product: CASRPPTLQENTEAFF.

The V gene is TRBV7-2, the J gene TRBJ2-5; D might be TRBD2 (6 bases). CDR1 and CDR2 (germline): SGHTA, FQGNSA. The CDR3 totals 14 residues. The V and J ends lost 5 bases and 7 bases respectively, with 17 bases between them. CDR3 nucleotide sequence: TGTGCCAGCAGCCATTCGGGGGAGAATGTGACCCAGTACTTC. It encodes CASSHSGENVTQYF.

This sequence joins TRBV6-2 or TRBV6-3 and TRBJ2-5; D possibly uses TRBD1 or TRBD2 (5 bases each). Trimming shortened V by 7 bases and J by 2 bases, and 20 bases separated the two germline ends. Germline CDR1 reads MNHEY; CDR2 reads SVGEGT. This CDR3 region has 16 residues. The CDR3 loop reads CASNPTWETAQETQYF. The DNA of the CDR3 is TGTGCCAGCAACCCTACGTGGGAGACAGCTCAAGAGACCCAGTACTTC.

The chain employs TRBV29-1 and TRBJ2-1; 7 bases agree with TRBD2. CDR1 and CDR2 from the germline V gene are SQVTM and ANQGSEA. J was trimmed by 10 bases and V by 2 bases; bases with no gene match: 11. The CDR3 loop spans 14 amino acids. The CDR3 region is CSVEPGAGAGEQFF. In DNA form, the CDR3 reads TGCAGCGTTGAACCCGGGGCGGGAGCGGGGGAGCAGTTCTTC.

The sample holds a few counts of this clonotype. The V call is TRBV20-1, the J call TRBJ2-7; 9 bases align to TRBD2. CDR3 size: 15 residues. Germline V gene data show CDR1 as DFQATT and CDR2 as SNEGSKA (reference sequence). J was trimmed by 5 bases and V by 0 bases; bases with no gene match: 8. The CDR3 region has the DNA TGCAGTGCTAGAGATGCCCTAGCGGGAAGGGACGAGCAGTACTTC. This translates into CSARDALAGRDEQYF.

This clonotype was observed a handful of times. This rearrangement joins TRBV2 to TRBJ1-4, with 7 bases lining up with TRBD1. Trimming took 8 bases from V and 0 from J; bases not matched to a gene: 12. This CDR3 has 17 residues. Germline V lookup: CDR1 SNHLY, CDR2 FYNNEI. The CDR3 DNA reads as TGTGCCAGCGGATTGGACAGGACCGTCGCAACTAATGAAAAACTGTTTTTT. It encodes CASGLDRTVATNEKLFF.

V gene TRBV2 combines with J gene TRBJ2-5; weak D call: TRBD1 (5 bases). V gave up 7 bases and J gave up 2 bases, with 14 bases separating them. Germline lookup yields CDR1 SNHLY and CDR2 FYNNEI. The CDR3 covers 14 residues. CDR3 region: CASIPIGAQETQYF. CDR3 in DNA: TGTGCCAGCATCCCAATAGGGGCACAAGAGACCCAGTACTTC.

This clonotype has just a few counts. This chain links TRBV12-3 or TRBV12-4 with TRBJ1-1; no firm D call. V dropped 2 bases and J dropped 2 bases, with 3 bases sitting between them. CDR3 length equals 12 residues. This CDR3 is CASSLSNTEAFF. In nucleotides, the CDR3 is TGTGCCAGCAGTTTAAGTAACACTGAAGCTTTCTTT.

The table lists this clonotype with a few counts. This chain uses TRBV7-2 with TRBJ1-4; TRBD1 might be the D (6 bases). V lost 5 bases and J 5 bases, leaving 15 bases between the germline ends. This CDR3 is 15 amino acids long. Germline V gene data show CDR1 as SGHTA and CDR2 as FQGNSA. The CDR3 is CASSPGGQRNEKLFF. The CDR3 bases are TGTGCCAGCAGCCCCGGGGGCCAGAGGAATGAAAAACTGTTTTTT.

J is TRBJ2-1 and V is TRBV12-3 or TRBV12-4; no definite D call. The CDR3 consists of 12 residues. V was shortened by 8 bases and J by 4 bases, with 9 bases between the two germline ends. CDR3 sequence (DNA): TGTGCCAGCGGGCTACCGTACAATGAGCAGTTCTTC. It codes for CASGLPYNEQFF.

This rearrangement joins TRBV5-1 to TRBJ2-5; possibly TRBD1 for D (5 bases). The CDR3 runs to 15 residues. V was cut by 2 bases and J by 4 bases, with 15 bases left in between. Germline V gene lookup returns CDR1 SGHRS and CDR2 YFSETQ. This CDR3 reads CASSLGSTEIETQYF. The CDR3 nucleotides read TGCGCCAGCAGCTTAGGGTCGACAGAAATAGAGACCCAGTACTTC.

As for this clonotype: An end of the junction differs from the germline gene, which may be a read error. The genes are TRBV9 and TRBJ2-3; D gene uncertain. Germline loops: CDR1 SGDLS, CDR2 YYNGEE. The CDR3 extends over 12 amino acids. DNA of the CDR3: TGTGCCAGCAGCGTAGTAGGCTATCCTCGGAATTTT. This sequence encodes CASSVVGYPRNF. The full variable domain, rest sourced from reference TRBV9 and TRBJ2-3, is DSGVTQTPKHLITATGQRVTLRCSPRSGDLSVYWYQQSLDQGLQFLIQYYNGEERAKGNILERFSAQQFPDLHSELNLSSLELGDSALYFCASSVVGYPRNFGPGTRLTVL.

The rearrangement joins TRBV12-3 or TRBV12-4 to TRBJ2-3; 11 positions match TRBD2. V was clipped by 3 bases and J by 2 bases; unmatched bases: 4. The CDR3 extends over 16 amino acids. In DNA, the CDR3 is TGTGCCAGCAGTTTTAGCGGGAGGGCAACCACAGATACGCAGTATTTT. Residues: CASSFSGRATTDTQYF.

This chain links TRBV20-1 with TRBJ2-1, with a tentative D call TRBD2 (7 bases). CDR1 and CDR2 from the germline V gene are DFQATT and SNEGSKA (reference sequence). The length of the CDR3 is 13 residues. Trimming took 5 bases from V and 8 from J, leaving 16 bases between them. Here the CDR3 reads CSAGTGGIYEQFF. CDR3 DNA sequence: TGCAGTGCTGGAACGGGGGGCATCTATGAGCAGTTCTTC.

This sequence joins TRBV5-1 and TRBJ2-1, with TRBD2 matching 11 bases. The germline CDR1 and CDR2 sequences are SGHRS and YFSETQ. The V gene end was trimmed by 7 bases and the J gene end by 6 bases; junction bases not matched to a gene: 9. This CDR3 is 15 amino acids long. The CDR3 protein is CASLSGLAASNEQFF. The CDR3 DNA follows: TGCGCCAGCCTCTCGGGACTAGCGGCCTCCAATGAGCAGTTCTTC.

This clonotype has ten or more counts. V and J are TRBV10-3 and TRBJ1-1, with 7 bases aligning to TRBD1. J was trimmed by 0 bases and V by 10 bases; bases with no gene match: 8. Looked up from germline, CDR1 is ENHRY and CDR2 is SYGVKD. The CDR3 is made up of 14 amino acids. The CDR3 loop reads CASSGDRLNTEAFF. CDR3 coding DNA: TGTGCCAGCTCTGGGGACAGACTGAACACTGAAGCTTTCTTT.

CDR3 DNA: TGCAGCGTTGAAGATCTATTCGGGACAGGGTATGGCTACACCTTC. Translation gives CSVEDLFGTGYGYTF. The chain recombines TRBV29-1 with TRBJ1-2; TRBD1 aligns across 9 bases. This CDR3 has 15 amino acids. V gave up 0 bases and J gave up 5 bases; unmatched junction bases: 7. Germline CDR1 reads SQVTM; CDR2 reads ANQGSEA. Using reference TRBV29-1 and TRBJ1-2 for the parts outside the CDR3, the full variable domain is SAVISQKPSRDICQRGTSLTIQCQVDSQVTMMFWYRQQPGQSLTLIATANQGSEATYESGFVIDKFPISRPNLTFSTLTVSNMSPEDSSIYLCSVEDLFGTGYGYTFGSGTRLTVV.

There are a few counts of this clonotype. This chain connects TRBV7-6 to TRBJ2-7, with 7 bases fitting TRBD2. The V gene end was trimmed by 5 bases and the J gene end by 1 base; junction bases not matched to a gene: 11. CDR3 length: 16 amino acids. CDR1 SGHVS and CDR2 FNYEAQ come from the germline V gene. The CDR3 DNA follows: TGTGCCAGCAGCGACAAGTTGCGGGAGCGGTCCTACGAGCAGTACTTC. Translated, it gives CASSDKLRERSYEQYF.

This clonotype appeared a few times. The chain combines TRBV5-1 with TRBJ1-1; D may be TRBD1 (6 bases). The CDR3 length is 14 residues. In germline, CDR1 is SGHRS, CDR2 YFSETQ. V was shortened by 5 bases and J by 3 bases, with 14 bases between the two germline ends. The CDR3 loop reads CASSDRKGDTEAFF. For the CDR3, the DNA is TGCGCCAGCAGTGATCGGAAGGGGGACACTGAAGCTTTCTTT. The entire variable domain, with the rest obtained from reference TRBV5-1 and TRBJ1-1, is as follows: KAGVTQTPRYLIKTRGQQVTLSCSPISGHRSVSWYQQTPGQGLQFLFEYFSETQRNKGNFPGRFSGRQFSNSRSEMNVSTLELGDSALYLCASSDRKGDTEAFFGQGTRLTVV.

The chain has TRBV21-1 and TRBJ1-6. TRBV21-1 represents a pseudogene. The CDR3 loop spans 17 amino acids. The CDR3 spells CASSPSGQGSPVSPLHF. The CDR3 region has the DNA TGTGCCAGCAGCCCTTCCGGCCAGGGTAGTCCGGTTTCACCCCTCCACTTT.

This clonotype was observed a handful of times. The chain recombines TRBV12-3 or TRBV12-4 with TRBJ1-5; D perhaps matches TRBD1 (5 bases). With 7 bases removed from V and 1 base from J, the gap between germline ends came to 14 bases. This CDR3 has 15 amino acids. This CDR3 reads CASNGREGSNQPQHF. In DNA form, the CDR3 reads TGTGCCAGCAACGGCCGGGAGGGGAGCAATCAGCCCCAGCATTTT.